The 9 T cell receptor beta chains below were found in one sample sequenced in a study of blood T cell repertoires in COVID-19. The table came from immunoSEQ multiplex PCR; TCRdb's copy has only in-frame clones and leaves some out. Seen here are about 250,000 clones, over 75% observed once, and the top ten hold about 9.3%. The sample taken for sequencing was PBMCs or T cells enriched from blood (not recorded which). These receptors were obtained from a woman aged 50 to 60 with acute COVID-19.

The chain has TRBV30 and TRBJ1-2; D is ambiguous. Germline CDR1 and CDR2: GTSNPN and SVGIG (reference sequence). Between the trimmed V and J ends, which lost 2 bases and 7 bases, there was a span of 11 bases. The CDR3 has 12 amino acids. CDR3 nucleotides: TGTGCCTGGAGTACAGAAGTAGGTGGCTACACCTTC. Translation gives CAWSTEVGGYTF.

This chain connects TRBV19 to TRBJ2-1, with 8 bases aligning to TRBD1. CDR1 and CDR2 (germline): LNHDA, SQIVND (reference sequence). V was pared by 8 bases and J by 7 bases, with 7 bases of the junction left unmatched. This CDR3 has 13 residues. For the CDR3, the DNA is TGTGCCAGTGAAGCTCAGGGGGCGAATGAGCAGTTCTTC. Amino acids: CASEAQGANEQFF.

This chain links TRBV9 with TRBJ1-1, with 7 bases that match TRBD1. J was trimmed by 11 bases and V by 4 bases; bases with no gene match: 8. The germline gives CDR1 SGDLS, CDR2 YYNGEE. The CDR3 is 12 amino acids. The CDR3 protein is CASSLETGTAFF. CDR3 coding DNA: TGTGCCAGCAGCTTAGAGACAGGGACTGCTTTCTTT.

The V and J genes are TRBV30 and TRBJ1-4, with D perhaps matching TRBD1 (6 bases). Trimming took off 2 bases at V and 7 bases at J, with 17 bases between the two ends. The CDR3 runs 15 residues. In germline, CDR1 is GTSNPN, CDR2 SVGIG (reference sequence). As DNA, the CDR3 is TGTGCCTGGAGTCTTATCAGGGGACGGGGTGAAAAACTGTTTTTT. Its protein product is CAWSLIRGRGEKLFF.

The V and J genes are TRBV5-1 and TRBJ1-2; D is ambiguous. The V gene lost 4 bases and the J gene lost 8 bases, with 21 bases spanning the gap. The CDR3 runs to 15 residues. The germline CDR1 and CDR2 sequences are SGHRS and YFSETQ. The CDR3 loop is CASSAGDGELYGYTF. In nucleotides, the CDR3 is TGCGCCAGCAGCGCCGGCGACGGGGAGTTGTACGGCTACACCTTC.

In this sample, this clone turned up a few times. The chain carries TRBV7-8 and TRBJ1-6; TRBD1 matches at 8 bases. V dropped 3 bases and J dropped 6; count of bases not matched to a gene: 1. There are 14 residues in the CDR3. Germline-derived CDR1 and CDR2 are SGHVS and FQNEAQ. CDR3 nucleotides: TGTGCCAGCAGCTTCGACAGGGGTAATTCACCCCTCCACTTT. As protein: CASSFDRGNSPLHF.

The chain couples TRBV12-3 or TRBV12-4 to TRBJ1-1; D remains ambiguous. The V gene lost 3 bases and the J gene lost 4 bases, with 9 bases spanning the gap. CDR3 length: 13 amino acids. In DNA, the CDR3 is TGTGCCAGCAGTTTGATGCGGTTCACTGAAGCTTTCTTT. Protein: CASSLMRFTEAFF.

The sample holds a few counts of this clone. This chain connects TRBV29-1 to TRBJ2-7; 7 nucleotides agree with TRBD1. CDR1 is SQVTM and CDR2 is ANQGSEA in the germline V gene. This CDR3 is built from 13 residues. V gave up 7 bases and J gave up 7 bases; unmatched junction bases: 13. CDR3 coding DNA: TGCAGCGCCGCGACAGGGCTCGCGTCGGAGCAGTACTTC. Translated, it gives CSAATGLASEQYF.

The chain links TRBV18 to TRBJ1-4; D remains ambiguous. The CDR3 is 15 residues long. The germline CDR1 and CDR2 sequences are KGHSH and LQKENI. Trimming removed 4 bases from V and 8 bases from J, with 17 bases in between. For the CDR3, the DNA is TGTGCCAGCTCACTGGACTCCCTCCCTGGGGAAAAACTGTTTTTT. It yields the protein CASSLDSLPGEKLFF. Full variable domain (missing parts from reference TRBV18 and TRBJ1-4): NAGVMQNPRHLVRRRGQEARLRCSPMKGHSHVYWYRQLPEEGLKFMVYLQKENIIDESGMPKERFSAEFPKEGPSILRIQQVVRGDSAAYFCASSLDSLPGEKLFFGSGTQLSVL.